The rows below give T cell receptor beta chains drawn from one sample of a study of blood T cell repertoires in COVID-19. This table comes from immunoSEQ multiplex PCR, and its TCRdb copy is limited to in-frame clones, with some not included. The repertoire has some 290,000 clones, 88% of them found once; the top ten carry approximately 10%. Material: peripheral blood. These receptors came from a woman aged 25 to 45 with COVID-19, enrolled during active disease. Each CDR3 is given with its conserved first and last residue. A D gene is named only where the DNA matches it firmly. Clone size is shown for a subset of rows, as once, few, many or a class of expanded clone.

V	D	length	J	size	DNA	CDR3
TRBV12-3/TRBV12-4	NA	12	TRBJ2-1	NA	TGTGCCAGCAGGGACACCTACAATGAGCAGTTCTTC	CASRDTYNEQFF
TRBV28	TRBD2	15	TRBJ2-2	NA	TGTGCCAGCAGTGTGGGACTAGCGGGCGGCGGGGAGCTGTTTTTT	CASSVGLAGGGELFF
TRBV9	NA	15	TRBJ2-2	NA	TGTGCCAGCAGCCCCGGGGAGGGGGGCGGCGGGGAGCTGTTTTTT	CASSPGEGGGGELFF
TRBV6-5	NA	14	TRBJ2-7	NA	TGTGCCAGCAGCCCCATCGGGGGTACCTACGAGCAGTACTTC	CASSPIGGTYEQYF
TRBV4-2	NA	18	TRBJ2-3	NA	TGTGCCAGCAGCCAAAAATTAGCCATAGGTCGGCACACAGATACGCAGTATTTT	CASSQKLAIGRHTDTQYF
TRBV7-2	NA	13	TRBJ1-2	NA	TGTGCCAGCAGCTTAGAGCCGTCCTATGGCTACACCTTC	CASSLEPSYGYTF
TRBV24-1	TRBD1	15	TRBJ2-7	NA	TGTGCCACCAGTGATGCGGGACAGGGATTCTACGAGCAGTACTTC	CATSDAGQGFYEQYF
TRBV5-1	NA	14	TRBJ1-1	NA	TGCGCCAGCAGCTACGACCCAGGGAGGACTGAAGCTTTCTTT	CASSYDPGRTEAFF
TRBV10-3	TRBD1	15	TRBJ2-5	NA	TGTGCCATCAGTGAGTGCGACAGGGGGCAAGAGACCCAGTACTTC	CAISECDRGQETQYF
TRBV11-2	NA	16	TRBJ2-6	once	TGTGCCAGCATCGATCTCAAGCTCTCTGGGGCCAACGTCCTGACTTTC	CASIDLKLSGANVLTF
TRBV19	NA	12	TRBJ1-2	few	TGTGCCAGTAGAGAGCAGGGCATCGGCTACACCTTC	CASREQGIGYTF
TRBV28	NA	15	TRBJ1-4	NA	TGTGCCAGCAGGGACTGGGACTCAACTAATGAAAAACTGTTTTTT	CASRDWDSTNEKLFF
TRBV2	NA	14	TRBJ1-5	NA	TGTGCCAGCAGTGAAAGGAGGCAACAACAGCCCCAGCATTTT	CASSERRQQQPQHF
TRBV27	NA	15	TRBJ2-6	NA	TGTGCCAGCAGTTTATCCATAGCCGGGGCCAACGTCCTGACTTTC	CASSLSIAGANVLTF
TRBV24-1	TRBD1	16	TRBJ2-5	NA	TGTGCCACCAGTGATCCGGGACAGGGGGCAGGAGAGACCCAGTACTTC	CATSDPGQGAGETQYF
TRBV6-1	NA	16	TRBJ1-3	NA	TGTGCCAGCAGTGAAACCCACTGGAGCTCTGGAAACACCATATATTTT	CASSETHWSSGNTIYF
TRBV27	NA	15	TRBJ2-1	NA	TGTGCCAGCAACGTAGGCAGGGAAAGAGGAAGTGAGCAGTTCTTC	CASNVGRERGSEQFF
TRBV15	TRBD1	14	TRBJ2-5	NA	TGTGCCACCAGCAGAGACAGGGGGCCAGAGACCCAGTACTTC	CATSRDRGPETQYF
TRBV7-9	NA	15	TRBJ1-3	NA	TGTGCCAGCAGCTTAACGGGAAGCTCTGGAAACACCATATATTTT	CASSLTGSSGNTIYF
TRBV19	TRBD1	16	TRBJ2-7	NA	TGTGCCAGTAGTACCCGACAGGGATTGGGGCCCTACGAGCAGTACTTC	CASSTRQGLGPYEQYF
TRBV19	TRBD1	14	TRBJ1-1	few	TGTGCCAGTAGGGGAGACAGGGCGTACACTGAAGCTTTCTTT	CASRGDRAYTEAFF
TRBV4-1	TRBD1	15	TRBJ1-2	NA	TGCGCCAGCAGCCCAGGGGGCGGCTCGAACTATGGCTACACCTTC	CASSPGGGSNYGYTF
TRBV11-2	NA	12	TRBJ2-3	NA	TGTGCCAGCAGCTTAGATCTAGATACGCAGTATTTT	CASSLDLDTQYF
TRBV15	NA	13	TRBJ2-7	NA	TGTGCCACCAGCAGAGGTAGCTCCTACGAGCAGTACTTC	CATSRGSSYEQYF
TRBV29-1	TRBD2	13	TRBJ2-3	NA	TGCAGCGTGGGGAGCGGGAGCGCAGATACGCAGTATTTT	CSVGSGSADTQYF
TRBV11-2	NA	14	TRBJ1-2	NA	TGTGCCAGCAGCCGCCGGGACACGTCCTATGGCTACACCTTC	CASSRRDTSYGYTF
TRBV19	TRBD2	15	TRBJ2-3	NA	TGTGCCAGTAGTAAGGCGGGAGAGGGCACAGATACGCAGTATTTT	CASSKAGEGTDTQYF
TRBV5-1	TRBD1	15	TRBJ1-3	NA	TGCGCCAGCAGCTTAGACAGGGGTTTCGGAAACACCATATATTTT	CASSLDRGFGNTIYF
TRBV7-6	TRBD1	15	TRBJ2-2	once	TGTGCCAGCGGCCGGGACAGGGGACCTTCCGGGGAGCTGTTTTTT	CASGRDRGPSGELFF
TRBV30	NA	12	TRBJ2-7	NA	TGTGCCTGGACGCATGCAGGGATCGAGCAGTACTTC	CAWTHAGIEQYF
TRBV2	TRBD2	12	TRBJ2-1	NA	TGTGCCACCGGGACTACATCGCTTGAGCAGTTCTTC	CATGTTSLEQFF
TRBV6-5	TRBD1	14	TRBJ1-5	NA	TGTGCCAGCAGGGGGACAGGCCCCAATCAGCCCCAGCATTTT	CASRGTGPNQPQHF
TRBV5-5	NA	14	TRBJ2-1	NA	TGTGCCAGCAGCTGGCATAGCGGGACAGCCGAACAGTTCTTC	CASSWHSGTAEQFF
TRBV10-3	TRBD1	14	TRBJ2-5	NA	TGTGCCATCAGTGAGAGGGACAGACAAGAGACCCAGTACTTC	CAISERDRQETQYF
TRBV6-2/TRBV6-3	NA	17	TRBJ2-6	NA	TGTGCCAGCAGTTACTCGATCGTGAGCTCTGGGGCCAACGTCCTGACTTTC	CASSYSIVSSGANVLTF
TRBV5-1	NA	13	TRBJ2-1	NA	TGCGCCAGCAGCTTGGACAGGTTCAATGAGCAGTTCTTC	CASSLDRFNEQFF
TRBV4-3	TRBD1	16	TRBJ1-6	NA	TGCGCCAGCAGCCAAGCAGGACAGGGCTATAATTCACCCCTCCACTTT	CASSQAGQGYNSPLHF
TRBV20-1	NA	11	TRBJ2-7	NA	TGCAGTGCTAGTCTCGCGTACGAGCAGTACTTC	CSASLAYEQYF
TRBV7-9	NA	16	TRBJ1-5	NA	TGTGCCAGCAGTCTAGGGAACTCGCCAGGGAATCAGCCCCAGCATTTT	CASSLGNSPGNQPQHF
TRBV7-2	TRBD2	15	TRBJ2-1	NA	TGTGCCAGCAGCTTTCGAGCGGGAGGCCTAAATGAGCAGTTCTTC	CASSFRAGGLNEQFF
TRBV11-2	NA	16	TRBJ2-7	NA	TGTGCCAGCAGCTTTTTCGATACGGACTTCGTTCGGGAGCAGTACTTC	CASSFFDTDFVREQYF
TRBV6-5	TRBD1	14	TRBJ1-1	NA	TGTGCCAGCAGACACACACAGGGGGGGTCTGAAGCTTTCTTT	CASRHTQGGSEAFF
TRBV3-1/TRBV3-2	NA	17	TRBJ2-1	NA	TGTGCCAGCAGCCCAATTCAGACTAGTCTAAGAAACGATGAGCAGTTCTTC	CASSPIQTSLRNDEQFF